This T cell receptor beta chain comes out of a study of blood T cell repertoires in COVID-19. Study overall: Acute and convalescent COVID-19 specimens originated in the United States, Italy and Spain. From T cells, B-cell-depleted T cells, or PBMCs came the material, which was cDNA or gDNA.

Authors' processing steps: By means of reference gene primer amplification, nucleated cell counts were estimated. Assay used: immunoSEQ multiplex PCR; TCRdb lists only in-frame clones, some missing. V, J and clone size reflect that table, while D and trimming were determined from the DNA. This table has roughly 68,000 clones, less than 90% appearing once. V lost 4 bases to trimming and J lost 3 bases, with 19 bases between them. CDR1 is SGHRS and CDR2 is YFSETQ in the germline V gene. This CDR3 comprises 16 residues. The sample consisted of peripheral blood. The receptor's source is a man over 45 with active COVID-19. The chain has TRBV5-1 and TRBJ2-5; D gene ambiguous. CDR3 sequence (DNA): TGCGCCAGCAGCGGATTTTTGGGCTCTCTGGAAGAGACCCAGTACTTC. This translates into CASSGFLGSLEETQYF.